The 13 T cell receptor beta chains in this list originate from one sample, sequenced in a study of blood T cells in healthy people across ages. With a J-beta primer mix and a sample-barcoded 5' primer, a second PCR ran roughly 7 to 11 cycles. TCRdb re-analysed the 5' RACE reads in MiXCR, keeping a single row per CDR3 protein. This table holds roughly 1.7 million distinct CDR3 sequences, roughly 30% found once. Material for sequencing was blood. Every receptor here comes from a woman aged 30 to 39 in good health.

The genes are TRBV27 and TRBJ2-1; D perhaps matches TRBD1 (6 bases). Germline V gives CDR1 MNHEY, CDR2 SMNVEV (reference sequence). The CDR3 extends over 15 amino acids. V lost 2 bases, J lost 10 bases, and 18 bases lay in between. CDR3 nucleotide sequence: TGTGCCAGCAGTTTAGGACAGAGCCTCTCAGGGGAGCAGTTCTTC. It yields the protein CASSLGQSLSGEQFF.

The rearrangement joins TRBV5-1 to TRBJ2-7, with 13 bases fitting TRBD2. The CDR3 totals 15 residues. Per germline, CDR1 SGHRS and CDR2 YFSETQ. V was pared by 4 bases and J by 5 bases, with 6 bases of the junction left unmatched. The CDR3 loop reads CASSHSGTSGDEQYF. CDR3 nucleotide sequence: TGCGCCAGCAGCCATTCCGGGACTAGCGGGGACGAGCAGTACTTC.

V usage is TRBV7-2 and J usage is TRBJ2-3, with 8 bases that match TRBD2. Germline V gene data show CDR1 as SGHTA and CDR2 as FQGNSA. V dropped 5 bases and J dropped 4; count of bases not matched to a gene: 11. CDR3 length: 16 residues. For the CDR3, the DNA is TGTGCCAGCAGCAACGGGGGGGGAACCGACGCAGATACGCAGTATTTT. Amino acids: CASSNGGGTDADTQYF. Drawing the rest from reference TRBV7-2 and TRBJ2-3, the complete variable domain is GAGVSQSPSNKVTEKGKDVELRCDPISGHTALYWYRQSLGQGLEFLIYFQGNSAPDKSGLPSDRFSAERTGGSVSTLTIQRTQQEDSAVYLCASSNGGGTDADTQYFGPGTRLTVL.

This clonotype was detected a few times. This rearrangement joins TRBV4-2 to TRBJ1-2; 7 nucleotides match TRBD1. The germline CDR1 and CDR2 sequences are LGHNA and YNFKEQ. J was trimmed by 2 bases and V by 5 bases; bases with no gene match: 5. The length of the CDR3 is 14 residues. CDR3 nucleotide sequence: TGTGCCAGCAGCAAAGGGACAGACAACTATGGCTACACCTTC. Translated, it gives CASSKGTDNYGYTF.

This clonotype was observed a handful of times. V and J are TRBV9 and TRBJ2-3; 12 bases are a match to TRBD2. Germline V gene data show CDR1 as SGDLS and CDR2 as YYNGEE. The CDR3 length is 17 residues. Losses at the gene ends were 3 bases for V and 4 bases for J; bases not matched to a gene: 9. As DNA, the CDR3 is TGTGCCAGCAGCGGAGCTCGAACTAGCGGGGGGCCAGATACGCAGTATTTT. Protein product: CASSGARTSGGPDTQYF.

Only a few counts were recorded for this clonotype. The chain links TRBV6-2 or TRBV6-3 to TRBJ1-5, with D possibly being TRBD1 (6 bases). This CDR3 contains 22 residues. The V gene lost 7 bases and the J gene lost 6 bases, with 40 bases spanning the gap. The germline V gene has CDR1 MNHEY and CDR2 SVGEGT. CDR3 nucleotide sequence: TGTGCCAGCAACCATATGGAATGGTATCGCCCACAGGCAGGGGCGCTTCGTCAGCCCCAGCATTTT. The encoded protein is CASNHMEWYRPQAGALRQPQHF.

The chain joins TRBV7-9 to TRBJ1-4; D remains ambiguous. CDR1 is SEHNR and CDR2 is FQNEAQ in the germline V gene (reference sequence). V shed 3 bases and J shed 3 bases, with 11 bases lying between them. The CDR3 totals 15 residues. In nucleotides, the CDR3 is TGTGCCAGCAGCTTGAGTCGGAAGCCTAATGAAAAACTGTTTTTT. Amino acids: CASSLSRKPNEKLFF.

This clonotype has a handful of counts. V and J are TRBV5-1 and TRBJ2-1; the match to TRBD2 covers 14 bases. J was trimmed by 8 bases and V by 4 bases; bases with no gene match: 8. The CDR3 runs to 16 residues. The germline V gene encodes CDR1 SGHRS and CDR2 YFSETQ. This CDR3 is CASSRGTSGSLDEQFF. The CDR3 region has the DNA TGCGCCAGCAGCCGCGGGACTAGCGGGAGCCTAGATGAGCAGTTCTTC.

The chain recombines TRBV19 with TRBJ2-5, with D unresolved. In germline, CDR1 is LNHDA, CDR2 SQIVND (reference sequence). This CDR3 comprises 15 residues. Trimming removed 3 bases from V and 0 bases from J, with 11 bases in between. The DNA of the CDR3 is TGTGCCAGTAGTATGTCCAGAGGAAACCAAGAGACCCAGTACTTC. It encodes CASSMSRGNQETQYF.

The sample holds one count of this clonotype. The rearrangement links TRBV20-1 to TRBJ1-5; D possibly corresponds to TRBD1 (6 bases). The V end was cut by 2 bases, the J end by 5 bases, with 16 bases between. The CDR3 consists of 15 residues. Germline V lookup: CDR1 DFQATT, CDR2 SNEGSKA (reference sequence). The CDR3 DNA sequence: TGCAGTGCTAGACCTCCCGGGACACTCTATCAGCCCCAGCATTTT. Translated, it gives CSARPPGTLYQPQHF.

Worth noting for this clonotype: Given a much more abundant clone one base away, this may be a read error. The chain links TRBV7-9 to TRBJ2-7; 7 bases match TRBD1. The CDR3 spans 17 residues. Germline V gives CDR1 SEHNR, CDR2 FQNEAQ (reference sequence). This CDR3 is CANSLALLRQGIHEQYF. In DNA, the CDR3 is TGTGCCAACAGCTTAGCGTTATTGAGACAGGGTATCCACGAGCAGTACTTC. Full variable domain (remainder filled in from reference TRBV7-9 and TRBJ2-7): DTGVSQNPRHKITKRGQNVTFRCDPISEHNRLYWYRQTLGQGPEFLTYFQNEAQLEKSRLLSDRFSAERPKGSFSTLEIQRTEQGDSAMYLCANSLALLRQGIHEQYFGPGTRLTVT.

This sequence joins TRBV29-1 and TRBJ2-7; D not resolved. The germline CDR1 and CDR2 sequences are SQVTM and ANQGSEA. Trimming removed 4 bases from V and 3 bases from J, with 16 bases in between. CDR3 length: 14 amino acids. The CDR3, as DNA: TGCAGCGTTGTTGTATGGGCGGAAGGCTACGAGCAGTACTTC. Protein sequence: CSVVVWAEGYEQYF.

This clonotype came up a few times. The chain couples TRBV14 to TRBJ2-1; 11 bases line up with TRBD2. Germline CDR1 reads SGHDN; CDR2 reads FVKESK. The CDR3 is made up of 16 amino acids. After removal of 4 bases from V and 0 bases from J, the junction contained 2 bases not matched to a gene. The CDR3 loop reads CASSPLAGDSYNEQFF. The CDR3 coding sequence is TGTGCCAGCAGCCCACTAGCGGGAGACTCCTACAATGAGCAGTTCTTC.